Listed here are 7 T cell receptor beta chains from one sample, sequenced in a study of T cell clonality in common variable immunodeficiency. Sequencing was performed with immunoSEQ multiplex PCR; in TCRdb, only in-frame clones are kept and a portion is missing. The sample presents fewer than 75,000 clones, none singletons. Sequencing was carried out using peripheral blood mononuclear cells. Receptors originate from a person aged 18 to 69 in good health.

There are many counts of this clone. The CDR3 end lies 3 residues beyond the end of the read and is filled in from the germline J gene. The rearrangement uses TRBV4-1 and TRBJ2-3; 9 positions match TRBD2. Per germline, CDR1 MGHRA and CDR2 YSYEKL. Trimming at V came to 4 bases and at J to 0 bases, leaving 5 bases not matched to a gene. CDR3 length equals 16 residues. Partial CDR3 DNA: TGCGCCAGCAGCCTCGTAGCGGGGGCTAGCACAGATACG. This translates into CASSLVAGASTDT. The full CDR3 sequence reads CASSLVAGASTDTQYF.

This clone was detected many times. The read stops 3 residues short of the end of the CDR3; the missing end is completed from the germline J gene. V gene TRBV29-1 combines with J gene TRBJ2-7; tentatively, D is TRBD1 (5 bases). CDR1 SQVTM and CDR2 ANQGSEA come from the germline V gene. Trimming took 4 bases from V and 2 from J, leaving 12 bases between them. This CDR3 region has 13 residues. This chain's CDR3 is CSVVTADAYEQYF. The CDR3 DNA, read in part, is TGCAGCGTTGTGACAGCTGATGCCTACGAG.

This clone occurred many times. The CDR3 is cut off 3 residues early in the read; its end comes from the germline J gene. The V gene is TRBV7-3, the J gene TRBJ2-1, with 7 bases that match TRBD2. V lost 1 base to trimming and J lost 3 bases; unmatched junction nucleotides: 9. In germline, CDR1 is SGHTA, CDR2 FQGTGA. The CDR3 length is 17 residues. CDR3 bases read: TGTGCCAGCAGCTTAAGTGGTTCGGCGGGAGACTACAATGAG. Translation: CASSLSGSAGDYNE. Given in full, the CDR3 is CASSLSGSAGDYNEQFF.

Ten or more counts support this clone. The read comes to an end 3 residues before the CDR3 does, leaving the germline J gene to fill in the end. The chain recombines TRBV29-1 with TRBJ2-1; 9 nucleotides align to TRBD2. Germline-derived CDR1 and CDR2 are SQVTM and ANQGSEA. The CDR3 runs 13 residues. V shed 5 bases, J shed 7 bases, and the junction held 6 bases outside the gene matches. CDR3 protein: CSVFSGSRNEQFF. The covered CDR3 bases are TGCAGCGTTTTTAGCGGGAGTAGAAATGAG.

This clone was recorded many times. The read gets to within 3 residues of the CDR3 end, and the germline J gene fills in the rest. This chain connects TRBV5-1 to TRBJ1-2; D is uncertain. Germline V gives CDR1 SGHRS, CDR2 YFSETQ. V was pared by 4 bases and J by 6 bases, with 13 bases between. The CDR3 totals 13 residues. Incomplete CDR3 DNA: TGCGCCAGCAGCCTGCGGGTCCGCGATGGC. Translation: CASSLRVRDG. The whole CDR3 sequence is CASSLRVRDGYTF. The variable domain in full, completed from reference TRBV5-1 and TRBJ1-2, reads KAGVTQTPRYLIKTRGQQVTLSCSPISGHRSVSWYQQTPGQGLQFLFEYFSETQRNKGNFPGRFSGRQFSNSRSEMNVSTLELGDSALYLCASSLRVRDGYTFGSGTRLTVV.

CDR3 loop: CASSLAQGNNDYTF. CDR3 DNA, as far as it was read: TGTGCCAGCAGCTTGGCACAGGGAAACAATGAC. J is TRBJ1-2 and V is TRBV7-9; D is perhaps TRBD1 (6 bases). From the germline J gene comes the end of the CDR3, since the read stops 3 residues before it. The CDR3 sequence is 14 residues long. Per germline, CDR1 SEHNR and CDR2 FQNEAQ (reference sequence).

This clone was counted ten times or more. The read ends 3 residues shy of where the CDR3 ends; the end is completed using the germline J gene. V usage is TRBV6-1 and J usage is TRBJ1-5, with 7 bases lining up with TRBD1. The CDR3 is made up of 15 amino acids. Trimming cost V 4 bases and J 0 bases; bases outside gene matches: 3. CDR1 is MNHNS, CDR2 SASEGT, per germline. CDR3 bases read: TGTGCCAGCAGTGGGGCAGGGGGTAGCAATCAGCCC. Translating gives CASSGAGGSNQP. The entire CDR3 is CASSGAGGSNQPQHF.